What follows describes a single TCR beta chain. Antigen unknown. The data stem from a study of T cells in Graves' hyperthyroidism and ophthalmopathy. At the level of the study: Peripheral blood was secured at the point of initial diagnosis, before any treatment.

Hyperthyroidism patients were newly diagnosed, had disease duration under 2 months, and were aged 18 to 65 years. Diagnosis rested on symptoms, serum thyroxine and TRAb, thyroid ultrasound, and orbital computed tomography. TCR beta CDR3 regions were amplified from RNA transcripts. When the TCR CDR3 underwent first-round RT-PCR, the HTBI primer set was used. TCRdb independently ran MiXCR on the multiplex PCR reads; one entry per CDR3 protein. Found here are 550,000 to 850,000 distinct CDR3 sequences, about 17% of them singletons; the top ten hold 16%. Study-wide findings and caveats: Peripheral blood also featured most of the thyroid clonotypes expanded above 0.001.

This receptor was identified in a woman in her forties or fifties with Graves' hyperthyroidism that later progressed to Graves' ophthalmopathy. Material: blood.

The CDR3 region is CASSSRDNKAFF. The CDR3 region has the DNA TGTGCCAGCAGCTCTCGGGACAATAAAGCTTTCTTT. This chain connects TRBV3-1 to TRBJ1-1, with D possibly being TRBD1 (6 bases). V was trimmed by 5 bases and J by 9 bases, leaving 13 bases between them. Germline values: CDR1 LGHDT, CDR2 YNNKEL (reference sequence). The CDR3 runs to 12 residues.